The next 23 T cell receptor beta chains were all read from a single sample in a study of blood T cell repertoires in COVID-19. Produced via immunoSEQ multiplex PCR; TCRdb's table is partial and in-frame only. This sample yields about 670,000 clones, of which over 80% are seen a single time; over 0.2% belongs to the top ten. The sequenced sample consisted of peripheral blood. These receptors came from a woman aged 18-29 years with acute or convalescent COVID-19.

This clone was counted only a few times. The rearrangement joins TRBV7-2 to TRBJ2-7; 9 positions agree with TRBD1. V gave up 11 bases and J gave up 1 base; unmatched junction bases: 6. Germline V gene data show CDR1 as SGHTA and CDR2 as FQGNSA. This CDR3 comprises 13 residues. The CDR3 sequence: CAARDRASYEQYF. The CDR3 bases are TGTGCCGCCCGGGACAGGGCATCCTACGAGCAGTACTTC.

The gene calls are TRBV30 and TRBJ1-2; tentative D call: TRBD1 (5 bases). The CDR3 runs to 12 residues. Germline CDR1 reads GTSNPN; CDR2 reads SVGIG (reference sequence). With 3 bases removed from V and 3 bases from J, the gap between germline ends came to 8 bases. This CDR3 is CAWRGDHYGYTF. For the CDR3, the DNA is TGTGCCTGGAGAGGGGATCACTATGGCTACACCTTC.

Of note for this clone: The sample has other DNA sequences that encode this CDR3 too. This chain connects TRBV27 to TRBJ1-4; weak D call: TRBD1 (5 bases). The CDR3 is made up of 12 amino acids. Per the germline V gene, CDR1 is MNHEY and CDR2 is SMNVEV (reference sequence). Trimming pared 3 bases from V and 10 bases from J, leaving 9 bases between. The CDR3 loop is CASSFGGGKLFF. The CDR3, as DNA: TGTGCCAGCAGTTTCGGGGGAGGAAAACTGTTTTTT.

This sequence joins TRBV11-2 and TRBJ2-3; D is unresolved. The V and J ends lost 5 bases and 2 bases respectively, with 5 bases between them. This CDR3 has 12 amino acids. Germline V gives CDR1 SGHAT, CDR2 FQNNGV. The CDR3 loop is CASSPPTDTQYF. The CDR3 nucleotides read TGTGCCAGCAGCCCTCCCACAGATACGCAGTATTTT.

The rearrangement joins TRBV7-9 to TRBJ1-2, with a possible D match to TRBD1 (5 bases). The CDR3 loop spans 15 amino acids. Germline CDR1 is SEHNR and CDR2 is FQNEAQ (reference sequence). V shed 2 bases and J shed 4 bases, with 14 bases lying between them. The CDR3 reads CASSLTLLGGYGYTF. The DNA for the CDR3 is TGTGCCAGCAGCTTAACCCTCCTGGGGGGCTATGGCTACACCTTC.

J is TRBJ1-4 and V is TRBV10-3, with TRBD1 matching 10 bases. Germline V lookup: CDR1 ENHRY, CDR2 SYGVKD. The junction had 3 bases not matched to a gene; V was cut back by 2 bases and J by 6 bases. This CDR3 comprises 15 residues. The CDR3 here is CAISEAGTGDEKLFF. CDR3 nucleotides: TGTGCCATCAGTGAGGCGGGGACAGGGGATGAAAAACTGTTTTTT.

V gene TRBV5-1 combines with J gene TRBJ1-2; possible D gene TRBD1, 6 bases. The CDR3 totals 15 residues. Germline CDR1 is SGHRS and CDR2 is YFSETQ. Trimming cost V 0 bases and J 3 bases, with 12 bases left between them. CDR3 DNA sequence: TGCGCCAGCAGCTTGGCAGGGGTAGGAGACTATGGCTACACCTTC. Translating gives CASSLAGVGDYGYTF. Using reference TRBV5-1 and TRBJ1-2 for the parts outside the CDR3, the full variable domain is KAGVTQTPRYLIKTRGQQVTLSCSPISGHRSVSWYQQTPGQGLQFLFEYFSETQRNKGNFPGRFSGRQFSNSRSEMNVSTLELGDSALYLCASSLAGVGDYGYTFGSGTRLTVV.

This rearrangement joins TRBV24-1 to TRBJ2-1; 8 nucleotides line up with TRBD2. CDR1 and CDR2 (germline): KGHDR, SFDVKD. Unmatched junction bases numbered 3, after V lost 3 bases and J lost 6 bases. The CDR3 has 14 amino acids. The CDR3 region is CATSDPGTSNEQFF. Written as DNA, the CDR3 is TGTGCCACCAGTGATCCTGGGACTAGCAATGAGCAGTTCTTC.

This rearrangement joins TRBV28 to TRBJ2-7; D is uncertain. Germline CDR1 reads MDHEN; CDR2 reads SYDVKM. This CDR3 has 11 residues. V lost 9 bases and J 0 bases, leaving 6 bases between the germline ends. CDR3 sequence (DNA): TGTGCCAGTAGCTACTCCTACGAGCAGTACTTC. Translation gives CASSYSYEQYF.

This clone appeared a few times. The chain uses TRBV7-9 and TRBJ1-1, with a weak D call TRBD1 (5 bases). CDR3 length equals 13 residues. V lost 5 bases, J lost 4 bases, and 11 bases lay in between. Germline-derived CDR1 and CDR2 are SEHNR and FQNEAQ (reference sequence). The CDR3, as DNA: TGTGCCAGCAGCCTCACAGGTGTCACTGAAGCTTTCTTT. Amino acid sequence: CASSLTGVTEAFF.

The chain is built from TRBV28 and TRBJ1-1; 8 bases match TRBD1. J was trimmed by 2 bases and V by 6 bases; bases with no gene match: 11. Per germline, CDR1 MDHEN and CDR2 SYDVKM. The CDR3 is 16 amino acids. The CDR3 reads CASRQGGPLGNTEAFF. For the CDR3, the DNA is TGTGCCAGCAGACAGGGGGGCCCTCTTGGAAACACTGAAGCTTTCTTT.

This clone was counted between two and nine times. The gene calls are TRBV2 and TRBJ1-4, with D unclear. Germline CDR1 SNHLY, CDR2 FYNNEI. The CDR3 spans 13 residues. V lost 8 bases to trimming and J lost 4 bases, with 11 bases between them. The chain's CDR3 is CASGRENNEKLFF. Here the CDR3 DNA reads TGTGCCAGCGGTCGAGAGAATAATGAAAAACTGTTTTTT.

V usage is TRBV19 and J usage is TRBJ1-5, with TRBD1 as a possible D gene (5 bases). The CDR3 extends over 14 amino acids. Germline V gene sequence: CDR1 LNHDA, CDR2 SQIVND (reference sequence). V was clipped by 3 bases and J by 6 bases, with 12 bases between them. The CDR3 DNA sequence: TGTGCCAGTAGTATTTCCAGGGCCGGTCAGCCCCAGCATTTT. Translation: CASSISRAGQPQHF.

Details on this clone: The same CDR3 can be traced to other DNA sequences in this sample. The gene calls are TRBV6-6 and TRBJ1-1, with D unclear. With 0 bases removed from V and 2 bases from J, the gap between germline ends came to 7 bases. CDR3 length: 14 residues. Germline V CDR1 and CDR2: MNHNY, SVGAGI (reference sequence). The CDR3 region has the DNA TGTGCCAGCAGTTACTCGGGCGTCAACACTGAAGCTTTCTTT. Translated: CASSYSGVNTEAFF.

The chain joins TRBV2 to TRBJ2-3, with D perhaps TRBD2 (6 bases). Trimming left V 3 bases short and J 1 base short, with 11 bases between. The CDR3 loop spans 15 amino acids. Germline CDR1 and CDR2: SNHLY and FYNNEI. Here the CDR3 DNA reads TGTGCCAGCAGTGATTCTGCGGGGCGCACAGATACGCAGTATTTT. Translating it yields CASSDSAGRTDTQYF.

V gene TRBV11-3 combines with J gene TRBJ2-5, with 10 bases that match TRBD1. The CDR3 totals 16 residues. Unmatched junction bases numbered 6, after V lost 4 bases and J lost 1 base. The germline V gene has CDR1 SGHNT and CDR2 YENEEA. The CDR3 DNA follows: TGTGCCAGCAGCTCAGGACAGGGGGGGCCCCAAGAGACCCAGTACTTC. Its translation is CASSSGQGGPQETQYF.

The chain is built from TRBV6-5 and TRBJ2-7; 10 bases line up with TRBD1. The CDR3 totals 14 residues. CDR1 and CDR2 from the germline V gene are MNHEY and SVGAGI. The V gene end was trimmed by 7 bases and the J gene end by 0 bases; junction bases not matched to a gene: 3. The CDR3 bases are TGTGCCAGCATTTGGACAGGGGGCTCCTACGAGCAGTACTTC. This sequence encodes CASIWTGGSYEQYF.

V and J are TRBV28 and TRBJ2-3; 7 nucleotides line up with TRBD1. The trim removed 7 bases at V and 2 bases at J, leaving 9 bases unmatched. There are 15 residues in the CDR3. Germline V CDR1 and CDR2: MDHEN, SYDVKM. The CDR3, as DNA: TGTGCCAGCATCGGGGCTAGGGGGCCCACAGATACGCAGTATTTT. This codes for CASIGARGPTDTQYF.

The V gene is TRBV24-1, the J gene TRBJ1-5; no firm D call. Between the trimmed V and J ends, which lost 3 bases and 1 base, there was a span of 3 bases. Germline CDR1 is KGHDR and CDR2 is SFDVKD. This CDR3 region has 13 residues. The CDR3: CATSDGSNQPQHF. CDR3 bases: TGTGCCACCAGTGATGGCAGCAATCAGCCCCAGCATTTT.

This sequence joins TRBV6-2 or TRBV6-3 and TRBJ2-1; 11 bases line up with TRBD2. V lost 2 bases and J lost 3; bases outside the gene matches: 6. Per the germline V gene, CDR1 is MNHEY and CDR2 is SVGEGT. CDR3 length: 17 amino acids. The CDR3 coding sequence is TGTGCCAGCAGTTACCCATTGACTAGCGGGGACTACAATGAGCAGTTCTTC. This codes for CASSYPLTSGDYNEQFF.

The V and J genes are TRBV12-3 or TRBV12-4 and TRBJ1-2, with D possibly TRBD1 on 5 matching bases. V was cut by 6 bases and J by 4 bases, with 12 bases left in between. This CDR3 region has 13 residues. Written as DNA, the CDR3 is TGTGCCAGCAGGCCGATAGGGGTCTATGGCTACACCTTC. This gives the protein CASRPIGVYGYTF.

The chain uses TRBV15 and TRBJ1-4; no clear D gene. Germline V gene sequence: CDR1 LNHNV, CDR2 YYDKDF (reference sequence). V lost 1 base to trimming and J lost 0 bases, with 6 bases between them. There are 15 residues in the CDR3. The CDR3 DNA is TGTGCCACCAGCAGAGTCTTCGCAACTAATGAAAAACTGTTTTTT. As protein: CATSRVFATNEKLFF.

The CDR3 nucleotides are TGTGCCAGCAGTGCACCCGGGACAGGGGGATCTGGGGCCAACGTCCTGACTTTC. As protein: CASSAPGTGGSGANVLTF. The chain is built from TRBV6-1 and TRBJ2-6, with 11 nucleotides matching TRBD1. CDR1 and CDR2 from the germline V gene are MNHNS and SASEGT. V gave up 4 bases and J gave up 1 base; unmatched junction bases: 6. There are 18 residues in the CDR3.